This note documents a single T cell receptor beta chain sequence. There is no known antigen for this receptor. Nothing much larger sits one base from this clone, and base qualities are not available. The trial excluded patients who had a history of autoimmune disease or were on systemic immunosuppression. In every dose cohort, peripheral blood was drawn for TCR sequencing at baseline, cycle 4 day 1, and cycle 7 day 1. The samples were taken from a phase I, first-in-human, multicenter, open-label dose-escalation trial of ivuxolimab. The trial enrolled adults with locally advanced or metastatic head and neck squamous cell, hepatocellular, melanoma or renal cell carcinoma. Before TCR sequencing, CD4+ and CD8+ T cells were separately sorted from peripheral blood. The germline V gene (reference sequence) specifies SEHNR as CDR1 and FQNEAQ as CDR2. V has 1 base trimmed and J has 5 bases trimmed; junction bases matching no gene number 5. Counted from cysteine to phenylalanine, this CDR3 has 14 amino acids. Solely the CDR3 DNA is kept, with 42 bases framed from the first base.

The sample belongs to a study of OX40 agonist ivuxolimab in advanced cancers. For the study in its entirety: Ivuxolimab was a fully human IgG2 agonistic monoclonal antibody targeting the costimulatory receptor OX40 (CD134). Among the approximately 54 dose-escalation patients, 19 had hepatocellular carcinoma, approximately 15 melanoma, 9 renal cell carcinoma and 9 head and neck cancer. Patients were allowed to have had prior anti-PD-1, anti-PD-L1 or anti-CTLA-4 therapy, and approximately 37% of the dose-escalation patients had been treated with checkpoint inhibitors. Partial responses occurred in three dose-escalation patients, of whom one had hepatocellular carcinoma and two had cutaneous melanoma. The point of sequencing TCRbeta in the periphery was to test whether ivuxolimab changed TCR sequence diversity and drove clonal T-cell expansion. A male proportion of roughly 80% and a mean age of roughly 55 years, ranging from 23 to 79, were recorded for the dose-escalation cohort. Intravenous ivuxolimab was administered to patients every 2 weeks at six dose levels: 0.01, 0.1, 0.3, 1.5, 3 and 10 mg/kg. The paper reports the monotherapy dose-escalation portion (N of about 51 patients) of the phase I ivuxolimab trial. The paper's findings and limits, for the study overall: Low levels of normalized T-cell clonal expansion were also seen in some nonresponding patients. Partial responders in the 0.1-3.0 mg/kg groups had among the lowest normalized peripheral clonal expansion, especially among CD8+ T cells. After ivuxolimab, expanded clones were on average more numerous among CD8+ T cells than among CD4+ T cells. The antigen specificity of the clonally expanded peripheral T cells was not determined. Clonal expansion of both CD4+ and CD8+ blood T cells was observed from baseline to week 6 at doses 0.1 to 3.0 mg/kg.

For sequencing of the TCRbeta CDR3 region, genomic DNA was extracted from the sorted cells. TCRbeta CDR3 regions were sequenced using the immunoSEQ Assay. In its TCRdb copy, this immuneACCESS table keeps in-frame sequences only and misses some clones. Where compared with another copy, unresolved V genes explain less than half of these, and the others have no known cause. The sample table shows 40,000 to 60,000 clones, and 85% to 95% are seen once. The ten top clones hold roughly 6.8% of the sample. The chain links TRBV7-9 with TRBJ2-7, with TRBD1 matching 7 junction bases. The material sequenced was CD4+ or CD8+ T cells sorted from blood, taken in a trial of the OX40 agonist ivuxolimab. The sequence came from an adult with an advanced solid tumor such as melanoma, head and neck, liver or kidney cancer. The CDR3 has the sequence CASSLGQGIHEQYF. The sequenced DNA: TGTGCCAGCAGCTTAGGACAGGGTATACACGAGCAGTACTTC.